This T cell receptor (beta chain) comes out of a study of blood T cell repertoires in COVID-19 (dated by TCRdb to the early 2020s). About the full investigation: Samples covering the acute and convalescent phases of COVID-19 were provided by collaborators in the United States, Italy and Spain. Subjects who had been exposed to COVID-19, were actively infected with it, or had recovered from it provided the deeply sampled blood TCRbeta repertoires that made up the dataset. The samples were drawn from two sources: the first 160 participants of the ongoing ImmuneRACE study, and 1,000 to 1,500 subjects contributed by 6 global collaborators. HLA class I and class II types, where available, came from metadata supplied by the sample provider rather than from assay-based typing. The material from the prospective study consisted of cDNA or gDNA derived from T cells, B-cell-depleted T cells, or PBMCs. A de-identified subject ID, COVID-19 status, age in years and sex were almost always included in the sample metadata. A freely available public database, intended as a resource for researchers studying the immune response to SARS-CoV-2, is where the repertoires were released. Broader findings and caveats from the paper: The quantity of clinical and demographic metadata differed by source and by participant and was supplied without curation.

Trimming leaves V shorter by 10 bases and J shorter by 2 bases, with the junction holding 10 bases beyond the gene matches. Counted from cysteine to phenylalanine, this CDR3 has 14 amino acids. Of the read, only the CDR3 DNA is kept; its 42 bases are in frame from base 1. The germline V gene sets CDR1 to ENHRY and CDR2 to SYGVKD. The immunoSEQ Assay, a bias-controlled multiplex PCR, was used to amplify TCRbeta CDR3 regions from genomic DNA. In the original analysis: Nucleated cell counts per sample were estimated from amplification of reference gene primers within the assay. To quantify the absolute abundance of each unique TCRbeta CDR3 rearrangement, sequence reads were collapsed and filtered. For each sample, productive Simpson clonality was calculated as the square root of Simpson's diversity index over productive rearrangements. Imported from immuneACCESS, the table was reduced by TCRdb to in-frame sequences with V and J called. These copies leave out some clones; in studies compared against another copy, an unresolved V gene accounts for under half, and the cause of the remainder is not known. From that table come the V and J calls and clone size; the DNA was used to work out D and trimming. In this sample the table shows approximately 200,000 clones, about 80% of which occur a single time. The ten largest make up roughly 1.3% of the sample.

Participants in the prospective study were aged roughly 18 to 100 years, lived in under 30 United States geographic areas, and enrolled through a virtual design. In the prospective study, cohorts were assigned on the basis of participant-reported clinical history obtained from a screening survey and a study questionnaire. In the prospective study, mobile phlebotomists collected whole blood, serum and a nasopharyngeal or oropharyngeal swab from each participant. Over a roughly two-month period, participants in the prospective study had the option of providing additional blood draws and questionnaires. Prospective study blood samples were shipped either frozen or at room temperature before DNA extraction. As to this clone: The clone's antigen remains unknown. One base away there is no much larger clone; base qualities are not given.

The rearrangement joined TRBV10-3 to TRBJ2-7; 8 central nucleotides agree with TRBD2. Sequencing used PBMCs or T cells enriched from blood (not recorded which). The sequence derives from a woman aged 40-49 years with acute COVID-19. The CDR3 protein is CATRRAGETYEQYF. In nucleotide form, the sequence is TGTGCCACCCGACGAGCGGGAGAAACCTACGAGCAGTACTTC.